The 24 T cell receptor beta chains in this list originate from one sample, sequenced in a study of blood T cells in healthy people across ages. With a J-beta primer mix and a sample-barcoded 5' primer, a second PCR ran about 7 to 12 cycles. Each CDR3 protein is one row after TCRdb ran MiXCR on the 5' RACE reads. The sample lists hundreds of thousands of distinct CDR3 sequences; approximately 40% were seen once. Sequencing was performed on blood. These receptors all stem from a man older than 75 in good health.

This clonotype was picked up one time. The chain uses TRBV27 and TRBJ2-5; 14 bases match TRBD2. J was trimmed by 2 bases and V by 7 bases; bases with no gene match: 6. Germline V gene sequence: CDR1 MNHEY, CDR2 SMNVEV (reference sequence). The CDR3 has 16 residues. The CDR3 DNA reads as TGTGCCAGCATCCCGGGACTAGCGGGAGCGCAAGAGACCCAGTACTTC. It specifies CASIPGLAGAQETQYF.

Only a few counts were recorded for this clonotype. The genes are TRBV10-3 and TRBJ2-1; no firm D call. V lost 6 bases and J 6 bases, leaving 18 bases between the germline ends. Germline assignment: CDR1 ENHRY and CDR2 SYGVKD. The CDR3 is 15 amino acids. CDR3 DNA: TGTGCCATCAGCCCGGACGGCAATTTCTGCAATGAGCAGTTCTTC. Its protein product is CAISPDGNFCNEQFF.

This clonotype was counted a few times. The chain couples TRBV11-2 to TRBJ2-1; TRBD1 aligns across 7 bases. Germline V gene data show CDR1 as SGHAT and CDR2 as FQNNGV. This CDR3 contains 16 residues. After removal of 4 bases from V and 4 bases from J, the junction contained 10 bases not matched to a gene. CDR3 loop: CASSSEGGTDYNEQFF. Written as DNA, the CDR3 is TGTGCCAGCAGCTCTGAGGGTGGGACAGATTACAATGAGCAGTTCTTC. The variable domain in full, with the rest retrieved from reference TRBV11-2 and TRBJ2-1, is EAGVAQSPRYKIIEKRQSVAFWCNPISGHATLYWYQQILGQGPKLLIQFQNNGVVDDSQLPKDRFSAERLKGVDSTLKIQPAKLEDSAVYLCASSSEGGTDYNEQFFGPGTRLTVL.

The rearrangement links TRBV6-1 to TRBJ2-1, with 9 bases identical to TRBD1. Germline V gene lookup returns CDR1 MNHNS and CDR2 SASEGT. V trimming: 5 bases; J trimming: 7 bases; junction bases outside the gene matches: 12. The CDR3 runs to 16 residues. Written as DNA, the CDR3 is TGTGCCAGCAGTTCCAGGAGCACAGGGGGCTTGAATGAGCAGTTCTTC. Its translation is CASSSRSTGGLNEQFF.

The chain employs TRBV9 and TRBJ2-3, with a weak D call TRBD2 (5 bases). Germline V lookup: CDR1 SGDLS, CDR2 YYNGEE. The length of the CDR3 is 15 residues. The V end lost 2 bases, the J end lost 2 bases, and 12 bases lay between the germline ends. The CDR3 protein is CASSVFGVVTDTQYF. CDR3 DNA sequence: TGTGCCAGCAGCGTGTTCGGGGTGGTCACAGATACGCAGTATTTT.

The chain recombines TRBV7-6 with TRBJ2-7; D not resolved. Between the trimmed V and J ends, which lost 5 bases and 0 bases, there was a span of 14 bases. The CDR3 spans 15 residues. In germline, CDR1 is SGHVS, CDR2 FNYEAQ. For the CDR3, the DNA is TGTGCCAGCAGCGCCCGGGCCTCCCGCTCCTACGAGCAGTACTTC. Translating it yields CASSARASRSYEQYF.

This clonotype was detected once. The chain couples TRBV12-3 or TRBV12-4 to TRBJ2-1, with TRBD1 matching 11 bases. This CDR3 comprises 18 residues. With 6 bases clipped from V and 4 bases from J, the junction kept 14 bases outside the gene matches. DNA for the CDR3: TGTGCCAGCAGCTCCAGGACAGGGGGCGTTGTCTTATACAATGAGCAGTTCTTC. Protein sequence: CASSSRTGGVVLYNEQFF.

The chain has TRBV7-2 and TRBJ2-7, with 8 positions matching TRBD1. Looked up from germline, CDR1 is SGHTA and CDR2 is FQGNSA. The CDR3 is 14 amino acids. Trimming removed 3 bases from V and 3 bases from J; junction bases left unmatched: 4. The CDR3 reads CTSSFRGRNYEQYF. CDR3 coding DNA: TGTACCAGCAGCTTCAGGGGGCGAAACTACGAGCAGTACTTC.

This chain uses TRBV25-1 with TRBJ1-6, with D hard to call. CDR3 length: 12 residues. V was trimmed by 8 bases and J by 10 bases, leaving 12 bases between them. Germline V gene sequence: CDR1 MGHDK, CDR2 SYGVNS. In DNA, the CDR3 is TGTGCCAGCGCAGTTCGGCAATCACCCCTCCACTTT. Its protein product is CASAVRQSPLHF.

The chain has TRBV20-1 and TRBJ2-2, with D unresolved. Looked up from germline, CDR1 is DFQATT and CDR2 is SNEGSKA (reference sequence). Trimming stripped 3 bases from V and 0 bases from J, with 8 bases between. The CDR3 covers 14 residues. CDR3 region: CSASGFANTGELFF. The CDR3 DNA reads as TGCAGTGCTAGCGGTTTCGCGAACACCGGGGAGCTGTTTTTT.

The rearrangement uses TRBV5-1 and TRBJ2-5; 11 nucleotides match TRBD1. V dropped 4 bases and J dropped 2; count of bases not matched to a gene: 7. The germline V gene encodes CDR1 SGHRS and CDR2 YFSETQ. CDR3 length equals 16 residues. In DNA form, the CDR3 reads TGCGCCAGCAGCGGAGGGACAGGGGGGTATCAAGAGACCCAGTACTTC. This gives the protein CASSGGTGGYQETQYF.

V is TRBV12-3 or TRBV12-4 and J is TRBJ2-2; D remains unclear. Trimming removed 7 bases at V and 8 bases at J, with 11 bases between. There are 12 residues in the CDR3. CDR3 region: CASTILVGELFF. The CDR3 DNA is TGTGCCAGCACCATACTGGTTGGGGAGCTGTTTTTT.

This clonotype was seen a few times. The chain uses TRBV27 and TRBJ2-1; 9 nucleotides line up with TRBD2. From germline, CDR1 is MNHEY and CDR2 SMNVEV (reference sequence). The length of the CDR3 is 15 residues. V gave up 2 bases and J gave up 14 bases; unmatched junction bases: 13. This chain's CDR3 is CASSLGGLGTSHKFF. CDR3 coding DNA: TGTGCCAGCAGTTTAGGGGGTTTGGGGACTAGCCATAAGTTCTTC.

V and J are TRBV7-2 and TRBJ2-2; tentatively, D is TRBD1 or TRBD2 (5 bases each). Trimming removed 11 bases from V and 4 bases from J, with 20 bases in between. Germline values: CDR1 SGHTA, CDR2 FQGNSA. The CDR3 covers 15 residues. CDR3 nucleotide sequence: TGTGCCGGCACCCCCTCCGGGACCTCCACCGGGGAGCTGTTTTTT. Residues: CAGTPSGTSTGELFF.

V gene TRBV15 combines with J gene TRBJ1-5; weak D call: TRBD1 (6 bases). The V gene's germline CDR1 is LNHNV and CDR2 YYDKDF (reference sequence). There are 15 residues in the CDR3. Trimming removed 6 bases at V and 1 base at J, with 13 bases between. The CDR3: CATSRRGESNQPQHF. In nucleotides, the CDR3 is TGTGCCACCAGTCGGAGGGGGGAGAGCAATCAGCCCCAGCATTTT.

Comments on this clonotype: A much larger clonotype is one base distant, so this may be a read error. The genes are TRBV29-1 and TRBJ1-2; 8 bases map to TRBD1. Germline V gene lookup returns CDR1 SQVTM and CDR2 ANQGSEA. CDR3 length equals 13 residues. V lost 7 bases, J lost 6 bases, and 10 bases stayed unmatched. Written as DNA, the CDR3 is TGCAGCGCTGGTGGCAGGGGGCACGATGGCTACACCTTC. Amino acids: CSAGGRGHDGYTF.

This clonotype was counted only a few times. The chain has TRBV7-9 and TRBJ2-4; D perhaps matches TRBD2 (7 bases). The ends were cut back, 5 bases at V and 5 bases at J, with 16 bases in the middle. Germline assignment: CDR1 SEHNR and CDR2 FQNEAQ (reference sequence). The CDR3 sequence is 15 residues long. The CDR3 loop is CASSVGGGGQNIQYF. The CDR3 DNA reads as TGTGCCAGCAGCGTAGGGGGGGGTGGCCAAAACATTCAGTACTTC.

The chain combines TRBV27 with TRBJ2-3, with TRBD1 matching 8 bases. The CDR3 sequence is 13 residues long. Trimming cost V 6 bases and J 6 bases; bases outside gene matches: 5. Germline-derived CDR1 and CDR2 are MNHEY and SMNVEV (reference sequence). The CDR3 DNA reads TGTGCCAGCAGGAAGACAGGGGCTGATACGCAGTATTTT. Translated: CASRKTGADTQYF.

Comment on this clonotype: With a much larger clone just one base away, this may be a read error. This sequence joins TRBV29-1 and TRBJ2-5; 11 bases fit TRBD1. This CDR3 contains 12 residues. CDR1 is SQVTM and CDR2 is ANQGSEA in the germline V gene. In DNA, the CDR3 is TGCAGCGTCGGGACAGGGGGAGAGATCCAGTACTTC. As protein: CSVGTGGEIQYF.

V and J are TRBV7-2 and TRBJ2-3; TRBD2 is a possible D gene (6 bases). This CDR3 is 15 amino acids long. Germline assignment: CDR1 SGHTA and CDR2 FQGNSA. With 1 base removed from V and 3 bases from J, the gap between germline ends came to 11 bases. The CDR3 spells CASSLGGGMTDTQYF. CDR3 sequence (DNA): TGTGCCAGCAGCTTAGGGGGCGGGATGACAGATACGCAGTATTTT.

CDR3 region: CASSIGWDRSQPQHF. In DNA, the CDR3 is TGTGCCAGTAGTATAGGGTGGGACAGGTCTCAGCCCCAGCATTTT. V and J are TRBV19 and TRBJ1-5, with 8 nucleotides matching TRBD1. Germline V lookup: CDR1 LNHDA, CDR2 SQIVND (reference sequence). V lost 1 base and J lost 6; bases outside the gene matches: 5. The CDR3 sequence is 15 residues long. Variable domain in full (rest from reference TRBV19 and TRBJ1-5): DGGITQSPKYLFRKEGQNVTLSCEQNLNHDAMYWYRQDPGQGLRLIYYSQIVNDFQKGDIAEGYSVSREKKESFPLTVTSAQKNPTAFYLCASSIGWDRSQPQHFGDGTRLSIL.

The chain combines TRBV30 with TRBJ2-7, with no clear D. The CDR3 sequence is 12 residues long. The V end was cut by 2 bases, the J end by 0 bases, with 5 bases between. Per germline, CDR1 GTSNPN and CDR2 SVGIG (reference sequence). CDR3 in DNA: TGTGCCTGGAGTCGGATCTCCTACGAGCAGTACTTC. Translated, it gives CAWSRISYEQYF. Full variable domain (rest looked up from reference TRBV30 and TRBJ2-7): SQTIHQWPATLVQPVGSPLSLECTVEGTSNPNLYWYRQAAGRGLQLLFYSVGIGQISSEVPQNLSASRPQDRQFILSSKKLLLSDSGFYLCAWSRISYEQYFGPGTRLTVT.

The table lists this clonotype with a few counts. The CDR3 protein is CASTGVREGGYTF. Written as DNA, the CDR3 is TGTGCCAGCACTGGGGTCAGGGAGGGTGGCTACACCTTC. The chain carries TRBV2 and TRBJ1-2; D is possibly TRBD1 (5 bases). CDR1 SNHLY and CDR2 FYNNEI come from the germline V gene. The CDR3 is made up of 13 amino acids. Trimming took 7 bases from V and 7 from J, leaving 16 bases between them.

This rearrangement joins TRBV20-1 to TRBJ2-7, with D uncertain. The CDR3 totals 10 residues. Looked up from germline, CDR1 is DFQATT and CDR2 is SNEGSKA (reference sequence). Trimming cost V 6 bases and J 7 bases, with 10 bases left between them. Written as DNA, the CDR3 is TGCAGTGCCCCCTTGGCTGAGCAGTACTTC. The encoded protein is CSAPLAEQYF.